This record covers a single TCR beta chain. The CDR3 extends over 14 amino acids. CDR1 is MNHEY and CDR2 is SVGAGI in the germline V gene. Trimming cost V 2 bases and J 7 bases, with 14 bases left between them. Clones were read by immunoSEQ multiplex PCR, and TCRdb kept only the in-frame ones, dropping some. The table includes over 90,000 clones, approximately 90% detected once. This entry comes from a study of control samples from healthy donors and cancer patients. This rearrangement joins TRBV6-5 to TRBJ2-5; D possibly uses TRBD1 or TRBD2 (6 bases each). The receptor was isolated from a woman aged 18-29 years in good health. The sequenced sample consisted of blood. CDR3 nucleotide sequence: TGTGCCAGCAGTTACGGTGTCAAGGGGGGGACCCAGTACTTC. This gives the protein CASSYGVKGGTQYF.